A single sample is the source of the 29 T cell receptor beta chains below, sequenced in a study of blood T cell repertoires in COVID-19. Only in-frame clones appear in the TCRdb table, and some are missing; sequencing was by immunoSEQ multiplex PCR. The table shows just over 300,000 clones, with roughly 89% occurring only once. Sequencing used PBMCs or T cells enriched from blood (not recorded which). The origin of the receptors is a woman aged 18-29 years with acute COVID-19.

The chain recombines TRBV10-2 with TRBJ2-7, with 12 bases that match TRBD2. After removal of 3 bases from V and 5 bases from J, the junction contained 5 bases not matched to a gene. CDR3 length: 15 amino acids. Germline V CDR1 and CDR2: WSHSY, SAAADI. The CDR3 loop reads CASSDNRLAGDEQYF. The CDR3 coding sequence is TGCGCCAGCAGTGACAATAGACTAGCGGGAGACGAGCAGTACTTC.

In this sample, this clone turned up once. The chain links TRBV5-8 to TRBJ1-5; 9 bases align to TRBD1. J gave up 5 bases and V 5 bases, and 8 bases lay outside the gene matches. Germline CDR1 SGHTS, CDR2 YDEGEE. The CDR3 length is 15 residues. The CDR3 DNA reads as TGTGCCAGCAGTCCACCGGGACAGGGTGATCAGCCCCAGCATTTT. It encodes CASSPPGQGDQPQHF.

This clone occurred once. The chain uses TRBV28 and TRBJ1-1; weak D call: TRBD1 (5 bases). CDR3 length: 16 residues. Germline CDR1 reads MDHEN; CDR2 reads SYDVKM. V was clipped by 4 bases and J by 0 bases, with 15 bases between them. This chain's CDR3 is CASSYQGVFMNTEAFF. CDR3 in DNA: TGTGCCAGCAGTTACCAAGGGGTCTTTATGAACACTGAAGCTTTCTTT.

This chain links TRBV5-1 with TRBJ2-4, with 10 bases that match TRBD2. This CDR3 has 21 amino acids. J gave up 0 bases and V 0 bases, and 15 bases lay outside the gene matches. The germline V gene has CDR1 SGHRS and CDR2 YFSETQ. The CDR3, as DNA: TGCGCCAGCAGCTTGGCCCGGCCGACTAGCGGGCTACCCCTAGCCAAAAACATTCAGTACTTC. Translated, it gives CASSLARPTSGLPLAKNIQYF.

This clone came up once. Here the CDR3 DNA reads TGTGCCAGCAGCCAATCGCGAGGGAGACCTGGAAACACCATATATTTT. The encoded protein is CASSQSRGRPGNTIYF. This rearrangement joins TRBV16 to TRBJ1-3; D gene ambiguous. The CDR3 has 16 residues. In germline, CDR1 is KGHSY, CDR2 FQNENV. Between the trimmed V and J ends, which lost 0 bases and 2 bases, there was a span of 11 bases.

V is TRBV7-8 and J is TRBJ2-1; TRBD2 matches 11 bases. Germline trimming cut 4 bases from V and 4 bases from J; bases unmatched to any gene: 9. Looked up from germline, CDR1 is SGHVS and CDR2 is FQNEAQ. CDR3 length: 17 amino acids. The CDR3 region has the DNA TGTGCCAGCAGCTCCACTACGGGACTAGCGGAGTACAATGAGCAGTTCTTC. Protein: CASSSTTGLAEYNEQFF.

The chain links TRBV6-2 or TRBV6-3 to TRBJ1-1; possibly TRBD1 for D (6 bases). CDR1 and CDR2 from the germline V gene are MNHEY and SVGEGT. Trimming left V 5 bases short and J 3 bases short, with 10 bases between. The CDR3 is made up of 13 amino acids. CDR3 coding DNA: TGTGCCAGCAGTCCGACAGGTCACACTGAAGCTTTCTTT. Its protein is CASSPTGHTEAFF.

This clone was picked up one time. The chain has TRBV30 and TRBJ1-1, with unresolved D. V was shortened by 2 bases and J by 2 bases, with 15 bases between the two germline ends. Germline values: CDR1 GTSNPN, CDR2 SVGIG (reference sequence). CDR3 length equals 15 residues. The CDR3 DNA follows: TGTGCCTGGAGTCGCGGGCAGACAATAAACACTGAAGCTTTCTTT. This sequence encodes CAWSRGQTINTEAFF.

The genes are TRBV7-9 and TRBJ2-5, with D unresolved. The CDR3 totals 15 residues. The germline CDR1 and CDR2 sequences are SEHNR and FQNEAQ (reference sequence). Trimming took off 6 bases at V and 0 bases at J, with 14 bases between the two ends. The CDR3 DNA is TGTGCCAGCAGTCCAGATCAGATGTACCAAGAGACCCAGTACTTC. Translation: CASSPDQMYQETQYF.

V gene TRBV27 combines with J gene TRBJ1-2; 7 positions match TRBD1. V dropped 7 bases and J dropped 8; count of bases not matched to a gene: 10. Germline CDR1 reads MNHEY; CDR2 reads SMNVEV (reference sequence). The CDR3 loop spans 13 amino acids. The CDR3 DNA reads TGTGCCAGCACCTCTGGAGAGGGGGCAGGCTACACCTTC. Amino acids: CASTSGEGAGYTF.

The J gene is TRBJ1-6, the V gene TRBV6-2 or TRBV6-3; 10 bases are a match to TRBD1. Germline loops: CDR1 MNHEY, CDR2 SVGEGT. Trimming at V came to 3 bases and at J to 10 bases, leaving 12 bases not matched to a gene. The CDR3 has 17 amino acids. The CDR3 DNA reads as TGTGCCAGCAGTTATTTTTCTCCGGGACAGGGGAGATCACCCCTCCACTTT. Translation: CASSYFSPGQGRSPLHF.

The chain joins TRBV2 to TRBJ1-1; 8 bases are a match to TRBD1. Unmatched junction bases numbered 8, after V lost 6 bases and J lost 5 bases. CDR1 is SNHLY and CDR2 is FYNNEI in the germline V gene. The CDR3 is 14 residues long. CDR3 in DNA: TGTGCCAGCAGCGAAACTAACAGGGGGACTGAAGCTTTCTTT. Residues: CASSETNRGTEAFF.

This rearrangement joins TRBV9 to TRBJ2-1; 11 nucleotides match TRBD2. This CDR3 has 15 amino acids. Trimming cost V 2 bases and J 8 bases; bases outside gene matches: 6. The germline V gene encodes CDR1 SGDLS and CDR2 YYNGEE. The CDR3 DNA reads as TGTGCCAGCAGCGTGATAGCGGGAGGGGGCCATGAGCAGTTCTTC. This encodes CASSVIAGGGHEQFF.

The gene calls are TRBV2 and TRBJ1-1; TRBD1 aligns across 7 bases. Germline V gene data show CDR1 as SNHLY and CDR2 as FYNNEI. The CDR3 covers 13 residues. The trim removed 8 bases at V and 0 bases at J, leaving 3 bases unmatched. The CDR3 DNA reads TGTGCCAGCCAGACAGGGATGAACACTGAAGCTTTCTTT. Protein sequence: CASQTGMNTEAFF.

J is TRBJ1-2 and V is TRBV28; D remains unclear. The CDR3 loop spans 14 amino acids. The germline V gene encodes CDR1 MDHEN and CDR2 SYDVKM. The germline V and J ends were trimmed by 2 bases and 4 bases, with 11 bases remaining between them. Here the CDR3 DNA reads TGTGCCAGCAGTTTAGGAGACGGACTCTATGGCTACACCTTC. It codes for CASSLGDGLYGYTF.

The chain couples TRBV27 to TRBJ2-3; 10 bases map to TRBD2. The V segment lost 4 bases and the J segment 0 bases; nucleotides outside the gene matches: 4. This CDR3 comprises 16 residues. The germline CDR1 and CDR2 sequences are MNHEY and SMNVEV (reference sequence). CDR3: CASSSHSGGSTDTQYF. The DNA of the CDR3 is TGTGCCAGCAGTTCCCATAGCGGGGGGAGCACAGATACGCAGTATTTT.

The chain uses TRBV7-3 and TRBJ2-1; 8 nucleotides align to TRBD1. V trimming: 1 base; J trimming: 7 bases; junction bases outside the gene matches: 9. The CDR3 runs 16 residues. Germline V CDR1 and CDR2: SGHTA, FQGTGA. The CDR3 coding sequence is TGTGCCAGCAGCTTAATCCCGACAGGGGTTTGGAATGAGCAGTTCTTC. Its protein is CASSLIPTGVWNEQFF.

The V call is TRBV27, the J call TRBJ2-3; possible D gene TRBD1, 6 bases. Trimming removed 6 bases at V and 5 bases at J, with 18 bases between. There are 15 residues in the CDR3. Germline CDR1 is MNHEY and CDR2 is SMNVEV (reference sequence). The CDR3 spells CASSILGASRDTQYF. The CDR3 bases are TGTGCCAGCAGCATTCTGGGGGCTAGCCGAGATACGCAGTATTTT.

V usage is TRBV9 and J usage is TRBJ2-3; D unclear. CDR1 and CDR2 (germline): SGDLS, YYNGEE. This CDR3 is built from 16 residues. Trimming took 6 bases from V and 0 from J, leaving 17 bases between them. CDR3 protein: CASTKDLTHSTDTQYF. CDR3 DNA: TGTGCCAGCACCAAAGACTTGACCCATAGCACAGATACGCAGTATTTT.

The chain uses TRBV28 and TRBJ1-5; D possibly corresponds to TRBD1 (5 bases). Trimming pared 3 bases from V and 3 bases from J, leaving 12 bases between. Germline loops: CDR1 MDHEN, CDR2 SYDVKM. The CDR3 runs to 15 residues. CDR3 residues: CASSFFGGYNQPQHF. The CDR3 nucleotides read TGTGCCAGCAGTTTTTTCGGGGGGTACAATCAGCCCCAGCATTTT.

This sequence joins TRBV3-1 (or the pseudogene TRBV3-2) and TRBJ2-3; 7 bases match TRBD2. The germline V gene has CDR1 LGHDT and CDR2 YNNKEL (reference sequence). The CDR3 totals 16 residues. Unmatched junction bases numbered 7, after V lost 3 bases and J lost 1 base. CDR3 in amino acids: CASSHGGEWGTDTQYF. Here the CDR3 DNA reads TGTGCCAGCAGCCATGGGGGGGAGTGGGGCACAGATACGCAGTATTTT.

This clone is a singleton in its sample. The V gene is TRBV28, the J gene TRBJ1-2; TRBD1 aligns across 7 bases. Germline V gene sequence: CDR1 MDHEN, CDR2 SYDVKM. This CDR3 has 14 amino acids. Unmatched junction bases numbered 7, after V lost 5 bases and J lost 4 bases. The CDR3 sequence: CASSRDSGLYGYTF. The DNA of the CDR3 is TGTGCCAGCAGTAGGGACAGCGGTCTCTATGGCTACACCTTC.

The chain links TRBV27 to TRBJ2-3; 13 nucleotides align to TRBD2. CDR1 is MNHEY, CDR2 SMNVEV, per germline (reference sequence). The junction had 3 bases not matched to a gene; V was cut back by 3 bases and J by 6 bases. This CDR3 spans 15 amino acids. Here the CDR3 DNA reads TGTGCCAGCAGTTTCGGACTAGCGGGAGCCGATACGCAGTATTTT. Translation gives CASSFGLAGADTQYF.

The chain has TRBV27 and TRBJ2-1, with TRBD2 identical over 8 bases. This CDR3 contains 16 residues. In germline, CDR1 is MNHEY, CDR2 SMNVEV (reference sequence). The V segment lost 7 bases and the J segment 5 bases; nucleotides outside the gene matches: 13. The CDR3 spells CASIPLSGRWNNEQFF. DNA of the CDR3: TGTGCCAGCATTCCCCTCAGCGGGAGATGGAACAATGAGCAGTTCTTC.

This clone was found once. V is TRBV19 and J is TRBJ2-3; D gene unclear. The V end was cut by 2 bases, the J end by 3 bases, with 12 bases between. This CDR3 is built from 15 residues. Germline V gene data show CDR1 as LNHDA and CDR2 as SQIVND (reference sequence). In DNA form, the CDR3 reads TGTGCCAGTAGTATATCCTTCAGGCTTACAGATACGCAGTATTTT. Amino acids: CASSISFRLTDTQYF.

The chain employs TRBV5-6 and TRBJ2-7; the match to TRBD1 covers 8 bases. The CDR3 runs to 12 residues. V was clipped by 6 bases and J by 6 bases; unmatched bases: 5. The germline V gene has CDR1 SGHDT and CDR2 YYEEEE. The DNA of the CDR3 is TGTGCCAGCACTCAGGGGGCCCTCGAGCAGTACTTC. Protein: CASTQGALEQYF.

The CDR3 bases are TGTGCCAGCAGCTCAGGACTAGCGGGAGTAGAGACCCAGTACTTC. Translation: CASSSGLAGVETQYF. V gene TRBV7-6 combines with J gene TRBJ2-5, with 13 bases that match TRBD2. CDR3 length equals 15 residues. Trimming removed 4 bases from V and 4 bases from J; junction bases left unmatched: 3. Germline assignment: CDR1 SGHVS and CDR2 FNYEAQ.

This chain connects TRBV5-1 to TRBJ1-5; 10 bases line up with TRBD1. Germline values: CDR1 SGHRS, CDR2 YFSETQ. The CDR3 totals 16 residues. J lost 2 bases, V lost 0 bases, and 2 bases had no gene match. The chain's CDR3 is CASSLGGTGGNQPQHF. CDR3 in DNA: TGCGCCAGCAGCTTGGGGGGGACAGGGGGCAATCAGCCCCAGCATTTT.

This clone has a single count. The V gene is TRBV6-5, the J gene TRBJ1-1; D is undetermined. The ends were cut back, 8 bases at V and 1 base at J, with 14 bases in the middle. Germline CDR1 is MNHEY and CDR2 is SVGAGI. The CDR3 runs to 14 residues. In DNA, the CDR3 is TGTGCCAGCTCCCCTCCGCGGGGGAACACTGAAGCTTTCTTT. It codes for CASSPPRGNTEAFF.